A selection of T cell receptor beta chains follows, all from one sample in a study of identifying expanded T cells in peripheral blood. Data came from immunoSEQ multiplex PCR; TCRdb stores just in-frame clones and leaves some out. The sample includes 60,000 or so clones, approximately 82% of them seen just once. The sample comprised blood. These receptors were obtained from a person between 18 and 75 years old in good health. Both conserved end residues are part of each CDR3. Each record gives: D gene, V gene, J gene, clone size, CDR3 DNA, CDR3 protein. The D gene is left open where the match is weak. Rows may omit the clone size; those that give it use once, few, many or a size class.

d_call: -
v_call: TRBV10-3
j_call: TRBJ1-1
clone_size: once
cdr3_nt: TGTGCCATCAGCGAAAGACAGTCCTTGAACACTGAAGCTTTCTTT
cdr3_aa: CAISERQSLNTEAFF

d_call: -
v_call: TRBV30
j_call: TRBJ2-5
clone_size: -
cdr3_nt: TGTGCCTGGAGTATTGGGGGAGAGACCCAGTACTTC
cdr3_aa: CAWSIGGETQYF

d_call: TRBD1
v_call: TRBV5-1
j_call: TRBJ1-6
clone_size: -
cdr3_nt: TGCGCCAGCAGCACAGGGGTAAGAGATTCACCCCTCCACTTT
cdr3_aa: CASSTGVRDSPLHF

d_call: TRBD2
v_call: TRBV5-1
j_call: TRBJ2-2
clone_size: -
cdr3_nt: TGCGCCAGCAGCTTTGCTAGCGGGAGTCCTAACACCGGGGAGCTGTTTTTT
cdr3_aa: CASSFASGSPNTGELFF

d_call: -
v_call: TRBV30
j_call: TRBJ2-2
clone_size: once
cdr3_nt: TGTGCCTGGAGTGTACGGAAGGCGAACACCGGGGAGCTGTTTTTT
cdr3_aa: CAWSVRKANTGELFF

d_call: -
v_call: TRBV10-3
j_call: TRBJ1-5
clone_size: few
cdr3_nt: TGTGCCATCAGTGAGTTGGGGCAAAGCAATCAGCCCCAGCATTTT
cdr3_aa: CAISELGQSNQPQHF

d_call: TRBD1
v_call: TRBV5-6
j_call: TRBJ1-1
clone_size: -
cdr3_nt: TGTGCCAGCAGCTTGGAGGGACAGCTCGGAGTGGAAGCTTTCTTT
cdr3_aa: CASSLEGQLGVEAFF

d_call: -
v_call: TRBV9
j_call: TRBJ1-2
clone_size: few
cdr3_nt: TGTGCCAGCAGCCCTGGGACTAGGGATGGCTACACCTTC
cdr3_aa: CASSPGTRDGYTF

d_call: -
v_call: TRBV11-3
j_call: TRBJ2-7
clone_size: -
cdr3_nt: TGTGCCAGCAGCTTATACTCAGGGGACCTTTTGGGAGAGCAGTACTTC
cdr3_aa: CASSLYSGDLLGEQYF

d_call: -
v_call: TRBV6-1
j_call: TRBJ1-2
clone_size: -
cdr3_nt: TGTGCCAGCAGGGAACTGGCCCCTGCCTATGGCTACACCTTC
cdr3_aa: CASRELAPAYGYTF

d_call: -
v_call: TRBV6-1
j_call: TRBJ1-5
clone_size: once
cdr3_nt: TGTGCCAGCAGGAGAATGTATAGCAATCAGCCCCAGCATTTT
cdr3_aa: CASRRMYSNQPQHF

d_call: TRBD2
v_call: TRBV7-9
j_call: TRBJ2-3
clone_size: -
cdr3_nt: TGTGCCAGCATCCCCGTATCGGGACTAAGGACAGATACGCAGTATTTT
cdr3_aa: CASIPVSGLRTDTQYF

d_call: -
v_call: TRBV2
j_call: TRBJ1-2
clone_size: -
cdr3_nt: TGTGCCAGCAGTGACCAGGGATCGAGTGGCTACACCTTC
cdr3_aa: CASSDQGSSGYTF

d_call: -
v_call: TRBV11-1
j_call: TRBJ2-5
clone_size: -
cdr3_nt: TGTGCCAGCATCTCCGGGGGCCTAAAACAAGAGACCCAGTACTTC
cdr3_aa: CASISGGLKQETQYF

d_call: -
v_call: TRBV15
j_call: TRBJ1-4
clone_size: -
cdr3_nt: TGTGCCACCTCATCAGGGGTCGGAGAAAAACTGTTTTTT
cdr3_aa: CATSSGVGEKLFF

d_call: -
v_call: TRBV4-2
j_call: TRBJ2-2
clone_size: -
cdr3_nt: TGTGCCAGCAGCCAACCGAACACCGGGGAGCTGTTTTTT
cdr3_aa: CASSQPNTGELFF

d_call: TRBD2
v_call: TRBV5-1
j_call: TRBJ2-5
clone_size: -
cdr3_nt: TGCGCCAGCAGCTTGGGGACTAGTCAAGAGACCCAGTACTTC
cdr3_aa: CASSLGTSQETQYF

d_call: -
v_call: TRBV7-9
j_call: TRBJ1-1
clone_size: -
cdr3_nt: TGTGCCAGCAGCACCAGGAACACTGAAGCTTTCTTT
cdr3_aa: CASSTRNTEAFF

d_call: TRBD2
v_call: TRBV5-4
j_call: TRBJ2-3
clone_size: -
cdr3_nt: TGTGCCAGCAGCAATACCCCGGGACTAGAGAGAAGCACGCAGTATTTT
cdr3_aa: CASSNTPGLERSTQYF

d_call: -
v_call: TRBV5-1
j_call: TRBJ1-3
clone_size: -
cdr3_nt: TGCGCCAGCCAAGGACCGTCCGGGTATTCTGGAAACACCATATATTTT
cdr3_aa: CASQGPSGYSGNTIYF

d_call: -
v_call: TRBV10-2
j_call: TRBJ2-3
clone_size: -
cdr3_nt: TGCGCCAGCAGTAAGCGGACAGCTAGCACAGATACGCAGTATTTT
cdr3_aa: CASSKRTASTDTQYF

d_call: TRBD1
v_call: TRBV9
j_call: TRBJ2-7
clone_size: -
cdr3_nt: TGTGCCAGCAGCGTAGAATCGGCAGGGGGCACCTACGAGCAGTACTTC
cdr3_aa: CASSVESAGGTYEQYF

d_call: TRBD2
v_call: TRBV9
j_call: TRBJ2-3
clone_size: -
cdr3_nt: TGTGCCAGCAGCGTAGTTGGCGGGAGGGCCCAAGATACGCAGTATTTT
cdr3_aa: CASSVVGGRAQDTQYF

d_call: TRBD1
v_call: TRBV18
j_call: TRBJ1-2
clone_size: -
cdr3_nt: TGTGCCAGCTCACCAAGCCAGGGGGCTGATGGCTACACCTTC
cdr3_aa: CASSPSQGADGYTF

d_call: TRBD1
v_call: TRBV19
j_call: TRBJ1-2
clone_size: -
cdr3_nt: TGTGCCAGTAGTGGTACAGGGGCCTATGGCTACACCTTC
cdr3_aa: CASSGTGAYGYTF

d_call: -
v_call: TRBV6-1
j_call: TRBJ1-5
clone_size: -
cdr3_nt: TGTGCCAGCAGTGTGGACGCCGATATTCAGCCCCAGCATTTT
cdr3_aa: CASSVDADIQPQHF

d_call: -
v_call: TRBV28
j_call: TRBJ2-7
clone_size: -
cdr3_nt: TGTGCCAGCAGTGGGAGGGGGCTTTCCTACGAGCAGTACTTC
cdr3_aa: CASSGRGLSYEQYF

d_call: -
v_call: TRBV20-1
j_call: TRBJ2-3
clone_size: -
cdr3_nt: TGCAGTGCTACCCCCACCAATACGCAGTATTTT
cdr3_aa: CSATPTNTQYF

d_call: -
v_call: TRBV6-4
j_call: TRBJ1-6
clone_size: few
cdr3_nt: TGTGCCAGCAGTGAATCCCTAACTGGATCACCCCTCCACTTT
cdr3_aa: CASSESLTGSPLHF

d_call: TRBD2
v_call: TRBV7-9
j_call: TRBJ2-5
clone_size: -
cdr3_nt: TGTGCCAGCAATATAGCGGGGGAGCAGACCCAGTACTTC
cdr3_aa: CASNIAGEQTQYF

d_call: TRBD2
v_call: TRBV7-2
j_call: TRBJ2-2
clone_size: -
cdr3_nt: TGTGCCAGCAGCTTAAGGTTTCGGGGACTAGGGCCCGGGGAGCTGTTTTTT
cdr3_aa: CASSLRFRGLGPGELFF

d_call: -
v_call: TRBV5-1
j_call: TRBJ2-7
clone_size: -
cdr3_nt: TGCGCCAGCAGCTTGGCCGGGGGCCGGACCTACGAGCAGTACTTC
cdr3_aa: CASSLAGGRTYEQYF

d_call: TRBD1
v_call: TRBV23-1
j_call: TRBJ2-1
clone_size: -
cdr3_nt: TGCGCCAGCGTACCGGAGACAGGGGGCAATGAGCAGTTCTTC
cdr3_aa: CASVPETGGNEQFF

d_call: -
v_call: TRBV6-4
j_call: TRBJ2-6
clone_size: few
cdr3_nt: TGTGCCAGCAGTGACTCAGGCGGCGCTGGGGCCAACGTCCTGACTTTC
cdr3_aa: CASSDSGGAGANVLTF

d_call: -
v_call: TRBV6-1
j_call: TRBJ1-1
clone_size: -
cdr3_nt: TGTGCCAGCAGTGAACCTGGAAGGAACACTGAAGCTTTCTTT
cdr3_aa: CASSEPGRNTEAFF

d_call: -
v_call: TRBV15
j_call: TRBJ2-4
clone_size: -
cdr3_nt: TGTGCCACCAGCAGCCTCTCAGGGGTCAAAAACATTCAGTACTTC
cdr3_aa: CATSSLSGVKNIQYF

d_call: -
v_call: TRBV18
j_call: TRBJ1-2
clone_size: -
cdr3_nt: TGTGCCAGCTCACCATTGATGGAGAGCTATGGCTACACCTTC
cdr3_aa: CASSPLMESYGYTF

d_call: TRBD1
v_call: TRBV5-1
j_call: TRBJ2-5
clone_size: -
cdr3_nt: TGCGCCAGCAGGTCCGGGACAGGGTCGGAGGAGACCCAGTACTTC
cdr3_aa: CASRSGTGSEETQYF

d_call: -
v_call: TRBV25-1
j_call: TRBJ1-1
clone_size: -
cdr3_nt: TGTGCCAGCAGTGAATATGGGGGGGCGGATGAAGCTTTCTTT
cdr3_aa: CASSEYGGADEAFF

d_call: TRBD2
v_call: TRBV30
j_call: TRBJ2-4
clone_size: few
cdr3_nt: TGTGCCTGGAGTTCTACCCCGGGACTAGCGGGGTTTGCCAAAAACATTCAGTACTTC
cdr3_aa: CAWSSTPGLAGFAKNIQYF

d_call: -
v_call: TRBV7-9
j_call: TRBJ1-1
clone_size: -
cdr3_nt: TGTGCCAGCAGTAAACATAGGGACCTCAACATTGAAGCTTTCTTT
cdr3_aa: CASSKHRDLNIEAFF

d_call: TRBD1
v_call: TRBV5-1
j_call: TRBJ2-2
clone_size: -
cdr3_nt: TGCGCCAGCAGCTTGCAACAGGGGATGGCCGGGGAGCTGTTTTTT
cdr3_aa: CASSLQQGMAGELFF

d_call: -
v_call: TRBV11-2
j_call: TRBJ2-7
clone_size: -
cdr3_nt: TGTGCCAGCAGCTTGCGGGGGAGGACAGGAGACTACGAGCAGTACTTC
cdr3_aa: CASSLRGRTGDYEQYF

d_call: TRBD1
v_call: TRBV7-2
j_call: TRBJ1-3
clone_size: -
cdr3_nt: TGTGCCAGCAGCCCGGACAGGGGAAGTGGAAACACCATATATTTT
cdr3_aa: CASSPDRGSGNTIYF

d_call: -
v_call: TRBV6-5
j_call: TRBJ2-3
clone_size: -
cdr3_nt: TGTGCCAGCAGTTCCAAGCGGCCAGATACGCAGTATTTT
cdr3_aa: CASSSKRPDTQYF